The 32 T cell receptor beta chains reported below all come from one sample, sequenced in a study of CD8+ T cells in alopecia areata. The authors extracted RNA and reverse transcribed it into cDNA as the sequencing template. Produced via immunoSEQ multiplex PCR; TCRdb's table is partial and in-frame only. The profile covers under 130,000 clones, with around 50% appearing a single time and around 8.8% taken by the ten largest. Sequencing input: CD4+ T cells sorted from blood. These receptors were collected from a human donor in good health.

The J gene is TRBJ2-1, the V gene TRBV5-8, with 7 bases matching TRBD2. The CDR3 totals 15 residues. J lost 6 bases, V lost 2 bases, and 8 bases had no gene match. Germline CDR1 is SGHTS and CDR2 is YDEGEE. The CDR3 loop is CASSFGLVSLNEQFF. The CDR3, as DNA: TGTGCCAGCAGCTTCGGACTAGTCAGTCTCAATGAGCAGTTCTTC.

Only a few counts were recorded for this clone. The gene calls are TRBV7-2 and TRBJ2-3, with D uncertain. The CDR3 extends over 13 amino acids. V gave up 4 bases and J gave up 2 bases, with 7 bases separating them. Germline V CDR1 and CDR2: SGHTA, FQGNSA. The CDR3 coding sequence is TGTGCCAGCAGCTCAACATTCACAGATACGCAGTATTTT. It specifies CASSSTFTDTQYF.

CDR3 region: CASSLGGQGASGANVLTF. CDR3 bases: TGTGCCAGCAGCTTGGGGGGACAGGGAGCCTCTGGGGCCAACGTCCTGACTTTC. This chain uses TRBV5-4 with TRBJ2-6; 9 nucleotides line up with TRBD1. This CDR3 has 18 residues. CDR1 is SGHNT, CDR2 YYREEE, per germline (reference sequence). V gave up 0 bases and J gave up 0 bases; unmatched junction bases: 4.

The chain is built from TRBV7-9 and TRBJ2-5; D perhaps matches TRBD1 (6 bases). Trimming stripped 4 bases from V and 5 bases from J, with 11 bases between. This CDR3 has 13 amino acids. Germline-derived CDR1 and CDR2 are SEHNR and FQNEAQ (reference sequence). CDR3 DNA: TGTGCCAGCAGCTCCAGGGGTTACGAGACCCAGTACTTC. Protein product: CASSSRGYETQYF. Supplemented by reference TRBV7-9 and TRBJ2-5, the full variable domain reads DTGVSQNPRHKITKRGQNVTFRCDPISEHNRLYWYRQTLGQGPEFLTYFQNEAQLEKSRLLSDRFSAERPKGSFSTLEIQRTEQGDSAMYLCASSSRGYETQYFGPGTRLLVL.

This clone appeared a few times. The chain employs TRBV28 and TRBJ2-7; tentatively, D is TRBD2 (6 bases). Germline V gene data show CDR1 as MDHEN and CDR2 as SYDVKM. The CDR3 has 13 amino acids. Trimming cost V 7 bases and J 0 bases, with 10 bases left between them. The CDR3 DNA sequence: TGTGCCAGCATCCGGGGGACCTCCTACGAGCAGTACTTC. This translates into CASIRGTSYEQYF.

CDR3 sequence reads: CASSAADRGNSPLHF. The CDR3 bases are TGTGCCAGCAGTGCAGCCGACAGGGGAAATTCACCCCTCCACTTT. The chain uses TRBV6-6 and TRBJ1-6, with 8 bases matching TRBD1. The J segment lost 7 bases and the V segment lost 5 bases, leaving 7 bases of the junction unmatched. The CDR3 length is 15 residues. CDR1 and CDR2 from the germline V gene are MNHNY and SVGAGI (reference sequence).

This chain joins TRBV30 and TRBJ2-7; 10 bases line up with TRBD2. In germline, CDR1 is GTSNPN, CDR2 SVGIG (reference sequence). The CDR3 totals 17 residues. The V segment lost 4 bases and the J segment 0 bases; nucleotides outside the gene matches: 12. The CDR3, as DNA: TGTGCCTGGAACATAAGGACTAGCGGTTATAGCTCCTACGAGCAGTACTTC. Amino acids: CAWNIRTSGYSSYEQYF. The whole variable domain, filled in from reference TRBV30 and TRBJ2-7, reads SQTIHQWPATLVQPVGSPLSLECTVEGTSNPNLYWYRQAAGRGLQLLFYSVGIGQISSEVPQNLSASRPQDRQFILSSKKLLLSDSGFYLCAWNIRTSGYSSYEQYFGPGTRLTVT.

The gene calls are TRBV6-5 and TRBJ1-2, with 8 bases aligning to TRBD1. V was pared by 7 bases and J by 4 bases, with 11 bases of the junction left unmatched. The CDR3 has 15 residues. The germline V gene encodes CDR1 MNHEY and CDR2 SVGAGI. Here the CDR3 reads CASTRDRGVVYGYTF. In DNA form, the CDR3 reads TGTGCCAGCACCCGCGACAGGGGTGTAGTCTATGGCTACACCTTC.

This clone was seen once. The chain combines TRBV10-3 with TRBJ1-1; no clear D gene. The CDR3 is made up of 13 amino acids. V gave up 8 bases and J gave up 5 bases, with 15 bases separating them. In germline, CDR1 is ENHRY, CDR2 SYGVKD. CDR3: CAIGGALRTEAFF. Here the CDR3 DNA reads TGTGCCATCGGTGGTGCGTTAAGGACTGAAGCTTTCTTT.

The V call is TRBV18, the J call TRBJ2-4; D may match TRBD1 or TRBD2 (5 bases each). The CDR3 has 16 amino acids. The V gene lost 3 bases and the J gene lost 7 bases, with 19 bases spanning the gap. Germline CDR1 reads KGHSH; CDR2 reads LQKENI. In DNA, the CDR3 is TGTGCCAGCTCACCGCCGAGCAGGGACGGGGATAACATTCAGTACTTC. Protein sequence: CASSPPSRDGDNIQYF.

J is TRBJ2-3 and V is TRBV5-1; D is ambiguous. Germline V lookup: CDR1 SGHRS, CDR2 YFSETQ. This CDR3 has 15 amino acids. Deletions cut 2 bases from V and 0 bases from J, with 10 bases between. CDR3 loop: CASSFQPTSTDTQYF. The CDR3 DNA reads TGCGCCAGCAGCTTCCAGCCTACTAGCACAGATACGCAGTATTTT. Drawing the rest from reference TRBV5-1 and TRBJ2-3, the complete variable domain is KAGVTQTPRYLIKTRGQQVTLSCSPISGHRSVSWYQQTPGQGLQFLFEYFSETQRNKGNFPGRFSGRQFSNSRSEMNVSTLELGDSALYLCASSFQPTSTDTQYFGPGTRLTVL.

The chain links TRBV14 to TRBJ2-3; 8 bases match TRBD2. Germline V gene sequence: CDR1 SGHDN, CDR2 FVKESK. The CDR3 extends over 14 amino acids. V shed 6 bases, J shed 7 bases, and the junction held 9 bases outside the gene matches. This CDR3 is CASRPAGGGHTQYF. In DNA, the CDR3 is TGTGCCAGCAGACCCGCGGGGGGCGGACATACGCAGTATTTT.

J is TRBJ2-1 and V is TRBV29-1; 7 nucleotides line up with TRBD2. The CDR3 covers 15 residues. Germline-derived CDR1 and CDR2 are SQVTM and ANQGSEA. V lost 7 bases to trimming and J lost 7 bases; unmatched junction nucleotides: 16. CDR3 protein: CSASSLAWEGNEQFF. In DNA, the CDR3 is TGCAGCGCGTCAAGCCTAGCCTGGGAGGGGAATGAGCAGTTCTTC.

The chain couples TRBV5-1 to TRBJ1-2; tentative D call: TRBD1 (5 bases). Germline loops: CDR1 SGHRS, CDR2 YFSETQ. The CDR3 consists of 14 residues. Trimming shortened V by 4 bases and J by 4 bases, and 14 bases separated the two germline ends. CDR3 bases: TGCGCCAGCAGCCCCGACAGCGACTTCTATGGCTACACCTTC. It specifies CASSPDSDFYGYTF.

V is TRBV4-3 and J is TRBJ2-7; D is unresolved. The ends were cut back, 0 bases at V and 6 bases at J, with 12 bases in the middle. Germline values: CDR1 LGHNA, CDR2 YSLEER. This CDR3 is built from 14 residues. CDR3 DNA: TGCGCCAGCAGCCAAGATCAATTAGGTAGCGAGCAGTACTTC. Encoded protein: CASSQDQLGSEQYF.

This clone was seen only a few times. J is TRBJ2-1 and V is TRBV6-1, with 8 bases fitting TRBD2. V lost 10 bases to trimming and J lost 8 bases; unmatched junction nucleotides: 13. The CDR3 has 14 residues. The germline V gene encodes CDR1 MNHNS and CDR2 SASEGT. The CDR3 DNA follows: TGTGCCACAAACCGGGAGGGGAGAGAGTATGAGCAGTTCTTC. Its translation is CATNREGREYEQFF.

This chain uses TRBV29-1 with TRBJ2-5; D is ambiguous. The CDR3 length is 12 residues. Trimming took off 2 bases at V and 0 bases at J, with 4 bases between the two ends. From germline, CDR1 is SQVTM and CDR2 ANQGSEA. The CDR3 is CSVETYQETQYF. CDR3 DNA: TGCAGCGTTGAAACGTACCAAGAGACCCAGTACTTC.

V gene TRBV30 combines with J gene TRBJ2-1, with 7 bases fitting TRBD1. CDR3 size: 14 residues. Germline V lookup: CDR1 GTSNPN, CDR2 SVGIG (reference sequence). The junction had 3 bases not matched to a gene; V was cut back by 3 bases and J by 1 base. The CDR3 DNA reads TGTGCCTGGAGGGGACAGAGTTCCTACAATGAGCAGTTCTTC. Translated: CAWRGQSSYNEQFF.

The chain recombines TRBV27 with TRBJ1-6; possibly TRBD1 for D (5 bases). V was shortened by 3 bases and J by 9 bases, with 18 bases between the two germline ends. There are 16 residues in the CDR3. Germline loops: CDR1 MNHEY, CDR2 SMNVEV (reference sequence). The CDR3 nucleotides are TGTGCCAGCAGTTTTTCTTTCCGGGGGGAGACTTCACCCCTCCACTTT. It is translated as CASSFSFRGETSPLHF.

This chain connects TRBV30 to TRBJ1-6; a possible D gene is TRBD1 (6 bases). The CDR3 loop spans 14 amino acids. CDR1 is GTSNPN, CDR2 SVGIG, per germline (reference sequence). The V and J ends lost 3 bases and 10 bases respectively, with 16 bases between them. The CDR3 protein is CAWRLRGAGSPLHF. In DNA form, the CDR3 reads TGTGCCTGGAGACTAAGGGGGGCTGGCTCACCCCTCCACTTT.

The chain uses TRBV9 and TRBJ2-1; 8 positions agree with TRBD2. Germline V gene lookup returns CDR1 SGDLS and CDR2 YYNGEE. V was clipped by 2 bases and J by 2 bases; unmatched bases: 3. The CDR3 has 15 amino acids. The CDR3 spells CASSVRLATYNEQFF. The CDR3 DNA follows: TGTGCCAGCAGCGTCCGACTAGCGACCTACAATGAGCAGTTCTTC.

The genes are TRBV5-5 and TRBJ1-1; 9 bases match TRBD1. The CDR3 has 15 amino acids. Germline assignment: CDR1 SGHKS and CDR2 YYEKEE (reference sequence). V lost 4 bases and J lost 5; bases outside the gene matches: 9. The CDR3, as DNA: TGTGCCAGCAGCGCCGCGACAGGGGGGAGGACTGAAGCTTTCTTT. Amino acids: CASSAATGGRTEAFF.

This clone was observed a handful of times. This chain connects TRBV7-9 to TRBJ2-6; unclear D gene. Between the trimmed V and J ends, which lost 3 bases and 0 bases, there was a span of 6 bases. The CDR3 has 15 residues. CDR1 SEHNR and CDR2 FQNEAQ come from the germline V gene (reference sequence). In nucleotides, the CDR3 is TGTGCCAGCAGCTTTCAGCGCTCTGGGGCCAACGTCCTGACTTTC. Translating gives CASSFQRSGANVLTF.

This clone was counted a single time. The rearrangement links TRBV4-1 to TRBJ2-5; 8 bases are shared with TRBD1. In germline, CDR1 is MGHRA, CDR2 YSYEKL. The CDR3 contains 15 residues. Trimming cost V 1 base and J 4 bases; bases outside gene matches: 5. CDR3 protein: CASSQVTGGLETQYF. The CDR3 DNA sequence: TGCGCCAGCAGCCAAGTAACAGGGGGTTTAGAGACCCAGTACTTC.

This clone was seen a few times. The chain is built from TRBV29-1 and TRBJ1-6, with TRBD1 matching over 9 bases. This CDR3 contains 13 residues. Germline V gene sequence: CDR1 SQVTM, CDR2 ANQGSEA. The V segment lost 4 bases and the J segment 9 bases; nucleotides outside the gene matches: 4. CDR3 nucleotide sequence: TGCAGCGTTGGACAGGGGGTAGGTTCACCCCTCCACTTT. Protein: CSVGQGVGSPLHF. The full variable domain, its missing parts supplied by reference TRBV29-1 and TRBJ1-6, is SAVISQKPSRDICQRGTSLTIQCQVDSQVTMMFWYRQQPGQSLTLIATANQGSEATYESGFVIDKFPISRPNLTFSTLTVSNMSPEDSSIYLCSVGQGVGSPLHFGNGTRLTVT.

This CDR3 reads CASSALTSPTYEQYF. CDR3 nucleotides: TGTGCCAGCAGCGCCCTGACTAGCCCGACCTACGAGCAGTACTTC. The chain recombines TRBV14 with TRBJ2-7; 7 bases agree with TRBD2. After removal of 5 bases from V and 2 bases from J, the junction contained 9 bases not matched to a gene. The CDR3 runs 15 residues. The germline V gene has CDR1 SGHDN and CDR2 FVKESK.

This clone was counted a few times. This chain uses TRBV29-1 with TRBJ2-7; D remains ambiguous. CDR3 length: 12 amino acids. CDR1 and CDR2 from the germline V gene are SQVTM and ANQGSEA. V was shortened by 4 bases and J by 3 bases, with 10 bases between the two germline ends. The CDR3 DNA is TGCAGCGTTGGTAGGTCAGGCTACGAGCAGTACTTC. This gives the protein CSVGRSGYEQYF.

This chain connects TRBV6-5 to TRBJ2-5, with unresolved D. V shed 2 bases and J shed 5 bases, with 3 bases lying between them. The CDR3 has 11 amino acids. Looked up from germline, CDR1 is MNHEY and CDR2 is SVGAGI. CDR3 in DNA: TGTGCCAGCAGTTACGGGGAGACCCAGTACTTC. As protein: CASSYGETQYF.

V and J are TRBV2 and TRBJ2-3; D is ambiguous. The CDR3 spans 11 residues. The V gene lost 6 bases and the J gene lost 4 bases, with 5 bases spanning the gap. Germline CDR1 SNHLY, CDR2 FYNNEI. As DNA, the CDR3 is TGTGCCAGCAGGAACCCAGATACGCAGTATTTT. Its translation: CASRNPDTQYF.

The CDR3 nucleotides are TGTGCCAGCAGCTTGAACAGGGTCGAGCAGTTCTTC. It specifies CASSLNRVEQFF. The chain carries TRBV7-2 and TRBJ2-1, with D perhaps TRBD1 (6 bases). This CDR3 has 12 residues. V lost 3 bases and J lost 10, with 10 bases in between. In germline, CDR1 is SGHTA, CDR2 FQGNSA.

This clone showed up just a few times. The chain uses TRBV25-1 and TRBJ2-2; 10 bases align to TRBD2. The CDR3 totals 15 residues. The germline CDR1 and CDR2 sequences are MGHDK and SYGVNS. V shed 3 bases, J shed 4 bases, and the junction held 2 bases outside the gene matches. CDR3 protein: CASSEASGGTGELFF. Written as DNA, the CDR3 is TGTGCCAGCAGTGAGGCTAGCGGGGGCACCGGGGAGCTGTTTTTT. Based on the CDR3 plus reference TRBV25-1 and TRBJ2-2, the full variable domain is EADIYQTPRYLVIGTGKKITLECSQTMGHDKMYWYQQDPGMELHLIHYSYGVNSTEKGDLSSESTVSRIRTEHFPLTLESARPSHTSQYLCASSEASGGTGELFFGEGSRLTVL.

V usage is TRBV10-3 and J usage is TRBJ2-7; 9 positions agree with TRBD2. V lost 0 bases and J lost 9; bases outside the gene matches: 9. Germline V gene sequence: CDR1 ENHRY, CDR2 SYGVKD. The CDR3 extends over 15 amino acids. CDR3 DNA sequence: TGTGCCATCAGTGAGTCGGAAGCGGGGGGCGCTGGGCAGTACTTC. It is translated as CAISESEAGGAGQYF.